The 9 T cell receptor beta chains presented below share a single source sample, sequenced in a study of monozygotic twins with inflammatory bowel disease. Following a re-call of the 5' RACE reads, TCRdb has one entry per CDR3 protein and lacks DNA. This table lists approximately 150,000 distinct CDR3 sequences. The sample consisted of blood. The receptors were sampled from a human donor with ulcerative colitis or Crohn's disease, or a healthy co-twin of an affected twin (not recorded which).

Here the CDR3 reads CSARDPGQHTEAFF. V and J are TRBV20-1 and TRBJ1-1; TCRdb calls TRBD1, which cannot be checked without DNA. Germline loops: CDR1 DFQATT, CDR2 SNEGSKA (reference sequence). This CDR3 contains 14 residues.

The V gene is TRBV11-1, the J gene TRBJ1-4; TCRdb calls TRBD1, which cannot be checked without DNA. Germline values: CDR1 SGHAT, CDR2 FQDESV (reference sequence). The CDR3 length is 19 residues. This chain's CDR3 is CASSLGDRGPFLYREKLFF.

The CDR3 is CASSTRLNTGELFF. This sequence joins TRBV4-1 and TRBJ2-2. The CDR3 length is 14 residues. CDR1 is MGHRA and CDR2 is YSYEKL in the germline V gene.

The chain has TRBV6-5 and TRBJ1-3; as DNA is missing, the TRBD1 call by TCRdb cannot be tested. The CDR3 covers 13 residues. In germline, CDR1 is MNHEY, CDR2 SVGAGI. The CDR3 loop reads CASRRGSGNTIYF.

The gene calls are TRBV6-1 and TRBJ2-5. Germline loops: CDR1 MNHNS, CDR2 SASEGT. The CDR3 loop spans 11 amino acids. This CDR3 is CASSERETQYF.

This rearrangement joins TRBV20-1 to TRBJ2-7; TCRdb reports TRBD1, a call that lacks DNA to check it against. The CDR3 sequence is 13 residues long. Germline V gene data show CDR1 as DFQATT and CDR2 as SNEGSKA (reference sequence). CDR3 residues: CSARSPGRDEQYF.

This chain connects TRBV30 to TRBJ1-5. The germline gives CDR1 GTSNPN, CDR2 SVGIG (reference sequence). CDR3 length: 12 amino acids. This CDR3 is CAWSFGVLPQHF.

This sequence joins TRBV10-3 and TRBJ2-3. The CDR3 is 13 residues long. CDR1 is ENHRY, CDR2 SYGVKD, per germline. CDR3 sequence: CAISEGRTDTQYF.

The chain combines TRBV14 with TRBJ2-4; the D call of TRBD1 rests on TCRdb alone, since no DNA is present to check it. In germline, CDR1 is SGHDN, CDR2 FVKESK. This CDR3 has 14 residues. The CDR3 region is CASSPQGGGDIQYF.